This is a list of T cell receptor beta chains from one sample in a study of blood T cells in healthy people across ages. Each CDR3 protein is one row after TCRdb ran MiXCR on the 5' RACE reads. The table records about 730,000 distinct CDR3 sequences, about 42% of them present only once. Sequencing was performed on blood. Receptors originate from an older woman in good health. The CDR3 runs from the conserved cysteine through the conserved F or W. Fields, in order: CDR3 protein, CDR3 DNA, D gene, J gene, V gene, clone size. D genes are given only for firm matches. Clone size is given for some rows only: seen once, a few or many times, or a class if the clone is expanded.

CASSFGERDRQYF TGTGCCAGCAGTTTCGGGGAAAGGGACAGGCAGTACTTC TRBD1 TRBJ2-5 TRBV12-3/TRBV12-4 few
CASNLGTDAQYF TGTGCCAGCAACCTAGGCACAGATGCGCAGTATTTT - TRBJ2-3 TRBV12-3/TRBV12-4 once
CASSEMVQESTDTQYF TGTGCCAGCAGTGAAATGGTTCAAGAGAGCACAGATACGCAGTATTTT - TRBJ2-3 TRBV2 -
CASSANPKSGYTF TGTGCCAGCAGTGCCAACCCCAAATCTGGCTACACCTTC - TRBJ1-2 TRBV25-1 -
CASSSGTLAKNIQYF TGTGCCAGCAGCTCAGGGACTCTAGCCAAAAACATTCAGTACTTC - TRBJ2-4 TRBV27 -
CATPAPTYNEQFF TGTGCCACCCCCGCTCCTACCTACAATGAGCAGTTCTTC - TRBJ2-1 TRBV7-9 few
CASSPAGKDSPLHF TGTGCCAGCTCACCAGCAGGGAAGGATTCACCCCTCCACTTT - TRBJ1-6 TRBV18 -
CASSLSWAGGPELQQYF TGTGCCAGCAGCTTATCCTGGGCCGGGGGACCCGAATTACAGCAGTACTTC - TRBJ2-5 TRBV7-9 -
CASSLATSPGRQYF TGTGCCAGCAGTTTAGCGACTAGCCCTGGGCGGCAGTACTTC TRBD2 TRBJ2-5 TRBV27 -
CAISPGTGVRETQYF TGTGCCATCAGTCCCGGGACAGGGGTTAGGGAGACCCAGTACTTC TRBD1 TRBJ2-5 TRBV10-3 -
CASSFQQVVEKLFF TGTGCCAGCAGTTTCCAGCAGGTTGTGGAAAAACTGTTTTTT - TRBJ1-4 TRBV12-3/TRBV12-4 -
CASSSQGSGPNEQYF TGCGCCAGCAGCTCACAGGGCTCGGGGCCCAATGAGCAGTACTTC - TRBJ2-5 TRBV5-1 -
CASSQAAGWGQETQYF TGTGCCAGCAGCCAAGCCGCAGGGTGGGGGCAAGAGACCCAGTACTTC - TRBJ2-5 TRBV4-2 few
CSAKGLAGIFQETQYF TGCAGTGCTAAGGGACTAGCGGGTATCTTCCAAGAGACCCAGTACTTC TRBD2 TRBJ2-5 TRBV20-1 -
CSASNRAGVVDTQYF TGCAGTGCTAGTAATCGAGCGGGAGTCGTAGATACGCAGTATTTT TRBD2 TRBJ2-3 TRBV20-1 few
CASSLKDRQPQHF TGTGCCAGCAGCTTAAAGGACAGACAGCCCCAGCATTTT - TRBJ1-5 TRBV7-9 -
CASSSQGWGADTQYF TGTGCCAGCAGTTCTCAGGGGTGGGGCGCAGATACGCAGTATTTT - TRBJ2-3 TRBV7-9 -
CSARDPRDEQFF TGCAGTGCTAGAGATCCCAGGGACGAGCAGTTCTTC - TRBJ2-1 TRBV20-1 once
CSAKRQGGYEQYF TGCAGCGCGAAGAGACAGGGAGGTTACGAGCAGTACTTC - TRBJ2-7 TRBV29-1 -
CASTLPGQSNEQYF TGTGCCAGCACCCTCCCTGGACAGAGCAATGAGCAGTACTTC - TRBJ2-7 TRBV7-8 once
CASSTIRGLAGGLAKNIQYF TGTGCCAGCAGCACAATTAGGGGACTAGCGGGAGGTTTAGCCAAAAACATTCAGTACTTC TRBD2 TRBJ2-4 TRBV28 -
CASSMGQGPDTQYF TGTGCCAGCAGCATGGGACAGGGTCCAGATACGCAGTATTTT TRBD1 TRBJ2-3 TRBV7-9 -
CATQYMGEQYF TGTGCCACCCAATACATGGGGGAGCAGTACTTC - TRBJ2-7 TRBV28 -
CASSFRLGANVLTF TGTGCCAGCAGTTTTAGGTTAGGGGCCAACGTCCTGACTTTC - TRBJ2-6 TRBV27 -
CASSEMMGAGANVLTF TGTGCCAGCAGCGAAATGATGGGCGCTGGGGCCAACGTCCTGACTTTC - TRBJ2-6 TRBV3-1 -
CASSPTSGFYNEQFF TGTGCCAGCAGCCCTACTAGCGGGTTCTACAATGAGCAGTTCTTC TRBD2 TRBJ2-1 TRBV14 -
CASSGRLAGDEQFF TGTGCCAGCAGCGGACGACTAGCGGGAGACGAGCAGTTCTTC TRBD2 TRBJ2-1 TRBV9 -
CASSPKIAWGTGNFQPQHF TGCGCCAGCAGCCCAAAAATTGCCTGGGGGACAGGGAATTTTCAGCCCCAGCATTTT TRBD1 TRBJ1-5 TRBV4-3 -
CSAVLAGSYEQYF TGCAGTGCAGTACTAGCGGGCTCCTACGAGCAGTACTTC TRBD2 TRBJ2-7 TRBV20-1 -
CASSLELPGDTQYF TGTGCCAGCAGCTTAGAGCTCCCCGGAGATACGCAGTATTTT - TRBJ2-3 TRBV7-2 -